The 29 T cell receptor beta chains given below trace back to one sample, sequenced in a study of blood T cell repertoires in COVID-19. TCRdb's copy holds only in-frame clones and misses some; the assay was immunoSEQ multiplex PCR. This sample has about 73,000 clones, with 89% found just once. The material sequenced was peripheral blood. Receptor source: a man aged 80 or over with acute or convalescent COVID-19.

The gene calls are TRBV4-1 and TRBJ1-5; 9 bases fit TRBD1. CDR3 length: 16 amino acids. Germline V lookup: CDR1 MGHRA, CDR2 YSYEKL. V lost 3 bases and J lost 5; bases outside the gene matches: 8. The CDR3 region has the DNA TGCGCCAGCAGCCAGGAGGGGACAGGGCCCTATCAGCCCCAGCATTTT. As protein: CASSQEGTGPYQPQHF.

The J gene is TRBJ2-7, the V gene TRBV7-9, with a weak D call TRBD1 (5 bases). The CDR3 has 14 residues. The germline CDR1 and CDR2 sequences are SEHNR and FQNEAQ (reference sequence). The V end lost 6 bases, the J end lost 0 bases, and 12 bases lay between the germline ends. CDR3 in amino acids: CASSLQGNSYEQYF. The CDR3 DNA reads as TGTGCCAGCAGTCTGCAGGGTAACTCCTACGAGCAGTACTTC.

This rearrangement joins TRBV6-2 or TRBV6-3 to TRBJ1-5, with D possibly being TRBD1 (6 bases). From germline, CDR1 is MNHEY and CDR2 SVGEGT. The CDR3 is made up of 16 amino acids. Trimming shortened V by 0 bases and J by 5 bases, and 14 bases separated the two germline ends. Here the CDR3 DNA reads TGTGCCAGCAGTTACTCAACCAGGGGCTACTATCAGCCCCAGCATTTT. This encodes CASSYSTRGYYQPQHF.

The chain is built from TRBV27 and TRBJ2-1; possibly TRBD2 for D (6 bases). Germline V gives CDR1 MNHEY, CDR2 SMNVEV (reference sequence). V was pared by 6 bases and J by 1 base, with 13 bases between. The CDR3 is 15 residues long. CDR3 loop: CASSLSRGSYNEQFF. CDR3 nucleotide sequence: TGTGCCAGCAGCCTTAGCCGGGGGTCCTACAATGAGCAGTTCTTC.

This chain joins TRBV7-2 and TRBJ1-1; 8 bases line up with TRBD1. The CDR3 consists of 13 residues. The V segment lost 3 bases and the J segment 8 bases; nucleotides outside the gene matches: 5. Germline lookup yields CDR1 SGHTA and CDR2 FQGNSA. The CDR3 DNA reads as TGTGCCAGCAGCTTGCAGGGGGCTTCAGAAGCTTTCTTT. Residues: CASSLQGASEAFF.

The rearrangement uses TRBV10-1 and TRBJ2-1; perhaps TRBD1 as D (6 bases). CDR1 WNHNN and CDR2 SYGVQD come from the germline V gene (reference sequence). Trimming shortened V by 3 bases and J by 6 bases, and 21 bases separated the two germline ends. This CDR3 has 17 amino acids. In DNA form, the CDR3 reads TGCGCCAGCAGTGACCCCGCGAGGGCAGGGGCCGGCAATGAGCAGTTCTTC. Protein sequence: CASSDPARAGAGNEQFF.

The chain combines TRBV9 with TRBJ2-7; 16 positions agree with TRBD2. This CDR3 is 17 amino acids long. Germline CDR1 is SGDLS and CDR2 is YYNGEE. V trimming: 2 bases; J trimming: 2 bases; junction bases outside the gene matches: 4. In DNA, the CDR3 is TGTGCCAGCAGCGTGGGGACTAGCGGGAGGGGGGCCTACGAGCAGTACTTC. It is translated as CASSVGTSGRGAYEQYF.

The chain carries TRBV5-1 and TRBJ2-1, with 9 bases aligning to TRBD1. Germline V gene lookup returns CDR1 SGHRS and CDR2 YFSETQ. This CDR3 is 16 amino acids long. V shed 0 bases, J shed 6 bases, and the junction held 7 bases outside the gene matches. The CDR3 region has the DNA TGCGCCAGCAGCTTGGATGGGACAGGGAATGTCAATGAGCAGTTCTTC. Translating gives CASSLDGTGNVNEQFF.

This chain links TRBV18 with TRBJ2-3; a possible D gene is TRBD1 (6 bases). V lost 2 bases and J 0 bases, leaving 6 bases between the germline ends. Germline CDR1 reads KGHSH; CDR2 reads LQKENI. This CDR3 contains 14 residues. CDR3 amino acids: CASSPTGSTDTQYF. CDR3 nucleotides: TGTGCCAGCTCACCAACAGGGAGCACAGATACGCAGTATTTT.

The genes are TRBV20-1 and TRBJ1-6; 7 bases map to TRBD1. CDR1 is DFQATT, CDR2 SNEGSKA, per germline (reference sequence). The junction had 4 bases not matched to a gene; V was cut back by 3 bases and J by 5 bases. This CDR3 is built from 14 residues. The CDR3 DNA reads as TGCAGTGCTAGTGCCGGGACAGATAATTCACCCCTCCACTTT. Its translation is CSASAGTDNSPLHF.

CDR3 bases: TGTGCCAGCAGTTCGGAGCGGGTGGAAACCTACAATGAGCAGTTCTTC. Translation: CASSSERVETYNEQFF. This chain links TRBV6-6 with TRBJ2-1; possible D gene TRBD2, 6 bases. The CDR3 is 16 residues long. The V end lost 4 bases, the J end lost 2 bases, and 15 bases lay between the germline ends. Germline loops: CDR1 MNHNY, CDR2 SVGAGI (reference sequence).

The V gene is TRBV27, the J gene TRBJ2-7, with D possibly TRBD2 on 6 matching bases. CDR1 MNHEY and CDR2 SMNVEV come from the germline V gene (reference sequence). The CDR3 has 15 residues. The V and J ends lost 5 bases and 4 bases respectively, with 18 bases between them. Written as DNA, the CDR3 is TGTGCCAGCAGTAACATACTGGGGGGAGGTTACGAGCAGTACTTC. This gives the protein CASSNILGGGYEQYF.

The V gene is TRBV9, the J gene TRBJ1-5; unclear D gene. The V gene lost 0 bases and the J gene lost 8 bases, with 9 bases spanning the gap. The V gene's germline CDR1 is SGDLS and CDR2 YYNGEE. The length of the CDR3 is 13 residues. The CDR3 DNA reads TGTGCCAGCAGCGTAGGGCAGTCAGAGCCCCAGCATTTT. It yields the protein CASSVGQSEPQHF.

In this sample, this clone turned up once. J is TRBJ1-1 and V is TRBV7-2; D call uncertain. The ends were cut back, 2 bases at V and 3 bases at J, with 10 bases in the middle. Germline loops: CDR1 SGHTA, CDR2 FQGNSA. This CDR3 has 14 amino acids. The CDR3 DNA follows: TGTGCCAGCAGCTTACAGGTTGGGTACACTGAAGCTTTCTTT. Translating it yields CASSLQVGYTEAFF.

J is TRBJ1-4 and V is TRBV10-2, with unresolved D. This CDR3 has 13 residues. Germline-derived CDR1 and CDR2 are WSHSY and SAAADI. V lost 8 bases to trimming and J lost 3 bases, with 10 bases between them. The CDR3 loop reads CASGRGANEKLFF. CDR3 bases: TGCGCCAGCGGTCGAGGTGCTAATGAAAAACTGTTTTTT.

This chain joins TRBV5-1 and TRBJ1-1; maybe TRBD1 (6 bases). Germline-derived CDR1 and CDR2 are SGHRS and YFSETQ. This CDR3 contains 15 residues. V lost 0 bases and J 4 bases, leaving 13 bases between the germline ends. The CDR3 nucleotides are TGCGCCAGCAGCTTGGGAGAGACAGGAGGCACTGAAGCTTTCTTT. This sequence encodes CASSLGETGGTEAFF.

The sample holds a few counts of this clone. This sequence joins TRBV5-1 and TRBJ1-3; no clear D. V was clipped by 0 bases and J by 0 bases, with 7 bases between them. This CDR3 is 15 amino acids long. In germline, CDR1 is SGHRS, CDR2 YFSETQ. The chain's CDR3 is CASSLVQSSGNTIYF. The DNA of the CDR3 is TGCGCCAGCAGCTTGGTACAGAGCTCTGGAAACACCATATATTTT.

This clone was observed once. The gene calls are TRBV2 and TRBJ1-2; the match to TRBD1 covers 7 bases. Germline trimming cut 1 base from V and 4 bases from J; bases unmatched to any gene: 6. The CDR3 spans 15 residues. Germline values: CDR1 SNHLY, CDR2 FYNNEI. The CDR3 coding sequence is TGTGCCAGCAGTGAAGGTATCAGGGGGTCCTATGGCTACACCTTC. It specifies CASSEGIRGSYGYTF.

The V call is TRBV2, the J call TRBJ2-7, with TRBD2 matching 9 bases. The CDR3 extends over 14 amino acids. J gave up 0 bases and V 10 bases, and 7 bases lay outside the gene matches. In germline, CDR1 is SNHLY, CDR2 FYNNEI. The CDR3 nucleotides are TGTGCCACCTTAGAGACTAGCGGCTCCTACGAGCAGTACTTC. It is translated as CATLETSGSYEQYF. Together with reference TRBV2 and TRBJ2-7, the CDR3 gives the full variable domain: EPEVTQTPSHQVTQMGQEVILRCVPISNHLYFYWYRQILGQKVEFLVSFYNNEISEKSEIFDDQFSVERPDGSNFTLKIRSTKLEDSAMYFCATLETSGSYEQYFGPGTRLTVT.

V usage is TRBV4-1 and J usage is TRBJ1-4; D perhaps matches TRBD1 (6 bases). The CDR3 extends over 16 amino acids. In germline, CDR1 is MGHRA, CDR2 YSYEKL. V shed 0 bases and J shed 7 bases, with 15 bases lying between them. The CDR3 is CASSQDWAGAREKLFF. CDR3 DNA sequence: TGCGCCAGCAGCCAAGATTGGGCAGGGGCTCGTGAAAAACTGTTTTTT.

The DNA of the CDR3 is TGTGCCAGCAGCGCCCGGACAGGGTTGGCTAATGAAAAACTGTTTTTT. Residues: CASSARTGLANEKLFF. The chain is built from TRBV9 and TRBJ1-4, with 8 bases matching TRBD1. Germline V gives CDR1 SGDLS, CDR2 YYNGEE. After removal of 3 bases from V and 3 bases from J, the junction contained 7 bases not matched to a gene. The CDR3 length is 16 residues.

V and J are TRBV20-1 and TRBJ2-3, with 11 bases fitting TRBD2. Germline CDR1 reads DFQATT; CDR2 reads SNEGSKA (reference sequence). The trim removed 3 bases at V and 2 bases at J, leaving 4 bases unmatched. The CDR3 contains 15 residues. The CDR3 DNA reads TGCAGTGCTAGTCAACTAGCGGGAGCCACAGATACGCAGTATTTT. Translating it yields CSASQLAGATDTQYF.

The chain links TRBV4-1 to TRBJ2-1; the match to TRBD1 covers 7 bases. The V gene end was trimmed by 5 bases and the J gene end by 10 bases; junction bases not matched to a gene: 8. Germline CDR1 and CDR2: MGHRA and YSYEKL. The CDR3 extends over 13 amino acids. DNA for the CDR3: TGCGCCAGCAGCGGACCGACAGGGTACGAGCAGTTCTTC. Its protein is CASSGPTGYEQFF.

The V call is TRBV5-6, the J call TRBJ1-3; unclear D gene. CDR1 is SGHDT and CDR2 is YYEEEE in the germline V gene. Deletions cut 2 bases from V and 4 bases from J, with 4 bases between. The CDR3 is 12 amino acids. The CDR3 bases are TGTGCCAGCAGCTTTTCGGGAAACACCATATATTTT. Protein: CASSFSGNTIYF.

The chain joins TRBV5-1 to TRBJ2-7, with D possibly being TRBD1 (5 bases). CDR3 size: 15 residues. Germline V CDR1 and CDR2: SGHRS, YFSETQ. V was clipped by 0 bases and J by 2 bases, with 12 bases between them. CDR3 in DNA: TGCGCCAGCAGCTTGGAGGCAGGGCAGCCCTACGAGCAGTACTTC. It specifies CASSLEAGQPYEQYF. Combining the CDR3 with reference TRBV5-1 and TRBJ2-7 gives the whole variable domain KAGVTQTPRYLIKTRGQQVTLSCSPISGHRSVSWYQQTPGQGLQFLFEYFSETQRNKGNFPGRFSGRQFSNSRSEMNVSTLELGDSALYLCASSLEAGQPYEQYFGPGTRLTVT.

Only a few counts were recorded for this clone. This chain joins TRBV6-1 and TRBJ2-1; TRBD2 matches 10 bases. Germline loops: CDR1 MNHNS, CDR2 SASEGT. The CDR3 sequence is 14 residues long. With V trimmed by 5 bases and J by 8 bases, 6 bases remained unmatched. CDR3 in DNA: TGTGCCAGCAGTAGCGGGGGGGCCGTCTATGAGCAGTTCTTC. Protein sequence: CASSSGGAVYEQFF.

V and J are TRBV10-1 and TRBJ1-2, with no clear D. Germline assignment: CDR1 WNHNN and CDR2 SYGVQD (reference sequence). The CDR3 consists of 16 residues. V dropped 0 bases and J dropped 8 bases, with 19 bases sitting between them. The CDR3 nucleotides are TGCGCCAGCAGTGAGTCGAGGGCGCCCATGGGCGCCGGCTACACCTTC. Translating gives CASSESRAPMGAGYTF.

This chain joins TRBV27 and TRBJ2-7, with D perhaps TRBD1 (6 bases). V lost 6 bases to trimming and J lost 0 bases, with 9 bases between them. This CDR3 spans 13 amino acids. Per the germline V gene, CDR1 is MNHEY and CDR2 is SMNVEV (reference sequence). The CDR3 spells CASRQGYSYEQYF. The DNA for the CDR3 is TGTGCCAGCAGGCAGGGGTACTCCTACGAGCAGTACTTC.

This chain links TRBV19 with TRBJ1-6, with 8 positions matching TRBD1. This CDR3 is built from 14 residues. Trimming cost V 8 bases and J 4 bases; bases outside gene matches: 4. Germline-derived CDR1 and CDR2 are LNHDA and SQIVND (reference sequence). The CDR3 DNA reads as TGTGCCAGTTCAGGGGGCGTATATAATTCACCCCTCCACTTT. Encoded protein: CASSGGVYNSPLHF.